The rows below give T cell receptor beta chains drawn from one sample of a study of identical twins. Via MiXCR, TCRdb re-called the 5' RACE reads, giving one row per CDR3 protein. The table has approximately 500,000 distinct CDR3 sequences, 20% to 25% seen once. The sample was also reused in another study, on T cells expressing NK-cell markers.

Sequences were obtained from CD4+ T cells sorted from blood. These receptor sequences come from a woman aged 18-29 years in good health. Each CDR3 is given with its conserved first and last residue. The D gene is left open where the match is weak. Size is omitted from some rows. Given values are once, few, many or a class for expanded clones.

TGTGCCTGGAGTTTTATTTACAATGAGCAGTTCTTC,CAWSFIYNEQFF,12,-,TRBJ2-1,TRBV30,-
TGCAGTGCTGGGCAACTAAATGAGCAGTTCTTC,CSAGQLNEQFF,11,few,TRBJ2-1,TRBV20-1,-
TGTGCCAGCAGTCGGGGGGGCCTGAACGGGGAGCTGTTTTTT,CASSRGGLNGELFF,14,-,TRBJ2-2,TRBV27,TRBD2
TGCAGTGCTAGAGATACTTTGAGTAATGAGCAGTTCTTC,CSARDTLSNEQFF,13,few,TRBJ2-1,TRBV20-1,-
TGTGCCAGCGACAAAACAAGAAGGGGGGTTTTGGGGAAGTTC,CASDKTRRGVLGKF,14,-,TRBJ2-7,TRBV3-1,-
TGCAGTGCAACAGGGGGCACTAATGAAAAACTGTTTTTT,CSATGGTNEKLFF,13,-,TRBJ1-4,TRBV20-1,TRBD1
TGTGCCAGCAGTTTTCGGCTAGCGGGAGGCGGCGAGCAGTTCTTC,CASSFRLAGGGEQFF,15,-,TRBJ2-1,TRBV12-3/TRBV12-4,TRBD2
TGTGCCAGCAGCGTAGGGGGGAATGAAAAACTGTTTTTT,CASSVGGNEKLFF,13,-,TRBJ1-4,TRBV21-1,-
TGTGCCAGCAGCGTACAATCTCGGGGCCGCGGGGCCAACGTCCTGACTTTC,CASSVQSRGRGANVLTF,17,-,TRBJ2-6,TRBV9,-
TGCAGTGCCTCCGGGGTCCGATCTGAAGCTTTCTTT,CSASGVRSEAFF,12,many,TRBJ1-1,TRBV20-1,-
TGCAGCGTTGCAGGCCTGAACACTGAAGCTTTCTTT,CSVAGLNTEAFF,12,-,TRBJ1-1,TRBV29-1,-
TGTGCCAGCAGCCAAGGGACTAGTCAGGGGGAGACCCAGTACTTC,CASSQGTSQGETQYF,15,few,TRBJ2-5,TRBV3-1,-
TGTGCCAGCAGTCGTCGGGACAGGGGAGGGGGCTACACCTTC,CASSRRDRGGGYTF,14,-,TRBJ1-2,TRBV6-1,TRBD1
TGCAGTGCCACGGACGATGGCTATGAGCAGTACTTC,CSATDDGYEQYF,12,many,TRBJ2-7,TRBV20-1,-
TGTGCCACCAGTGGACTAGCGGGTCAAGAGACCCAGTACTTC,CATSGLAGQETQYF,14,few,TRBJ2-5,TRBV24-1,TRBD2
TGTGCTTCGCGCTTGGTAGCTGGGGAGACCCAGTACTTC,CASRLVAGETQYF,13,-,TRBJ2-5,TRBV12-3/TRBV12-4,-
TGTGCCAGCAGCTCAAGGGATGCAGATACGCAGTATTTT,CASSSRDADTQYF,13,-,TRBJ2-3,TRBV7-9,-
TGCAGTGCTGGACCCCAGGGCTACGAGCAGTACTTC,CSAGPQGYEQYF,12,-,TRBJ2-7,TRBV20-1,-
TGTGCCAGCAGGGGACAGGGGCTACCCGATACGCAGTATTTT,CASRGQGLPDTQYF,14,-,TRBJ2-3,TRBV12-3/TRBV12-4,TRBD1
TGTGCCAGCAGCCAAGTAAGCCGGAGCGGGGGGGGATTAGATACGCAGTATTTT,CASSQVSRSGGGLDTQYF,18,-,TRBJ2-3,TRBV4-2,TRBD2
TGTGCCAGCAGCTCTTCTAGCAGTAGTTACAATGAGCAGTTCTTC,CASSSSSSSYNEQFF,15,few,TRBJ2-1,TRBV11-2,-
TGTGCCAGCAGGCGACAGGGTTCGGCACAAGAGACCCAGTACTTC,CASRRQGSAQETQYF,15,few,TRBJ2-5,TRBV6-1,TRBD1
TGTGCCAGCAGCACTTCGCGGACAGGGCGGACTGAAGCTTTCTTT,CASSTSRTGRTEAFF,15,-,TRBJ1-1,TRBV11-1,TRBD1
TGTGCCAGCAGCTTAGAGGGCGGACACTACGAGCAGTACTTC,CASSLEGGHYEQYF,14,-,TRBJ2-7,TRBV11-2,-
TGTGCCAGCAGCAAATGCCATTCCTCCTACGAGCAGTACTTC,CASSKCHSSYEQYF,14,few,TRBJ2-7,TRBV21-1,-
TGCAGTGCTAGTTCGGGAGAAAAACTGTTTTTT,CSASSGEKLFF,11,-,TRBJ1-4,TRBV20-1,-
TGTGCCGCCTGGACTAGCTACGAGCAGTACTTC,CAAWTSYEQYF,11,few,TRBJ2-7,TRBV27,TRBD2
TGCAGCGTTCACAGGGGAAGAGACGAGCAGTACTTC,CSVHRGRDEQYF,12,-,TRBJ2-7,TRBV29-1,TRBD1
TGTGCCAGCAGCAGGGTCCAGCCTACTGAAGCTTTCTTT,CASSRVQPTEAFF,13,few,TRBJ1-1,TRBV11-2,-
TGTGCCAGCAGCACAGACCCCGCCTACAATGAGCAGTTCTTC,CASSTDPAYNEQFF,14,-,TRBJ2-1,TRBV3-1,-
TGTGCCATCAGGGAGTCGACCGGGACACCCGGGCAGTACTTC,CAIRESTGTPGQYF,14,-,TRBJ2-7,TRBV10-3,-
TGTGCCAGCAGCCTATCGGGGGGGATGGAGACCCAGTACTTC,CASSLSGGMETQYF,14,-,TRBJ2-5,TRBV7-9,TRBD2
TGCAGTGCTAGCGGGAGGGGTCACAATGAGCAGTTCTTC,CSASGRGHNEQFF,13,-,TRBJ2-1,TRBV20-1,TRBD2
TGCGCCAGCAGCTTGAGGGGGCGCATAAATGGCTACACCTTC,CASSLRGRINGYTF,14,-,TRBJ1-2,TRBV5-1,TRBD1
TGCAGTGCTGGTAGAACCGGGGAGCTGTTTTTT,CSAGRTGELFF,11,few,TRBJ2-2,TRBV20-1,-
TGCAGTGCTTTTACCGGGGGGTACAATGAGCAGTTCTTC,CSAFTGGYNEQFF,13,few,TRBJ2-1,TRBV20-1,TRBD2
TGTGCCAGCATTCGCGACGGGGGCTATGGCTACACCTTC,CASIRDGGYGYTF,13,-,TRBJ1-2,TRBV6-6,-
TGCGCCAGCAGCTTTGAGCGGGGTTCCTACAATGAGCAGTTCTTC,CASSFERGSYNEQFF,15,few,TRBJ2-1,TRBV5-1,TRBD2
TGTGCCAGCAGCTTATTTGGGGGCTCAGCTAATGAAAAACTGTTTTTT,CASSLFGGSANEKLFF,16,-,TRBJ1-4,TRBV7-9,-
TGCGCCAGCAGTGATGGGGGCCGTCCAGAGACCCAGTACTTC,CASSDGGRPETQYF,14,few,TRBJ2-5,TRBV10-1,-
TGCGCCAGCAGTGTGGGAGGGGCAACCTACGAGCAGTACTTC,CASSVGGATYEQYF,14,-,TRBJ2-7,TRBV10-2,TRBD2
TGTGCCATCCAGTCAGGGGGCCCCTATGGCTACACCTTC,CAIQSGGPYGYTF,13,-,TRBJ1-2,TRBV10-3,TRBD1
TGTGCCACCAGTGAAGGCGGGACAGGGGGGCAAGAGACCCAGTACTTC,CATSEGGTGGQETQYF,16,-,TRBJ2-5,TRBV24-1,TRBD1
TGTGCCAGCAGCTTGGGGGACAGGTATACCTACGAGCAGTACTTC,CASSLGDRYTYEQYF,15,-,TRBJ2-7,TRBV5-6,TRBD1
TGTGCCAGCAGCCAAGACCCTATCACGGCAGATACGCAGTATTTT,CASSQDPITADTQYF,15,many,TRBJ2-3,TRBV4-2,-
TGTGCCAGTAAAATGGGAAGAACTGAAGCTTTCTTT,CASKMGRTEAFF,12,-,TRBJ1-1,TRBV19,-
TGTGCCAGCACGGGACAGGAAAGCACAGATACGCAGTATTTT,CASTGQESTDTQYF,14,-,TRBJ2-3,TRBV12-3/TRBV12-4,TRBD1